This T cell receptor beta chain was sequenced in a study of T cell repertoires in cytomegalovirus infection. Study as a whole: Both CMV infection and a matching HLA type were indicated by public TCR beta signatures. Study outcomes and limitations: In two of eight donors, the top clonotype was HLA-C-restricted CMV-specific.

From the reads, TCRdb called clonotypes with MiXCR, one entry per CDR3 protein. The sample lists 150,000 to 200,000 distinct CDR3 sequences, about 21% seen once, with about 3% in the top ten. Concerning this clonotype itself: No antigen is known for it.

The V gene's germline CDR1 is MDHEN and CDR2 SYDVKM. CDR3 length: 13 residues. V trimming: 8 bases; J trimming: 4 bases; junction bases outside the gene matches: 8. The sequence was obtained from a human donor in good health (CMV status not recorded). Some clones in this sample may be carry-over from other donors' samples. V usage is TRBV28 and J usage is TRBJ2-7; TRBD2 matches 7 bases. Sequencing used PBMCs. In DNA, the CDR3 is TGTGCCAGCTTTGGGGGGGTGCGATACGAGCAGTACTTC. Translating gives CASFGGVRYEQYF.